The text below deals with one T cell receptor (beta chain). The sample originates from a study of beta chain features in type 1 diabetes. As every portion of the isolated RNA was reverse transcribed, the sequencing read expressed TCRB transcripts. Assay used: immunoSEQ multiplex PCR; TCRdb lists only in-frame clones, some missing. In the table there are some 400,000 clones, approximately 16% of which are singletons. Trimming cost V 7 bases and J 3 bases, with 16 bases left between them. CDR1 is MNHNS and CDR2 is SASEGT in the germline V gene. This CDR3 is 14 amino acids long. The chain carries TRBV6-1 and TRBJ2-7, with a tentative D call TRBD1 (6 bases). Sequences were obtained from naive CD4+ T cells from blood. The clonotype was recovered from a woman in her late teens or twenties in good health. The CDR3 nucleotides are TGTGCCAGCATGGTTGCCGGGACATTCTACGAGCAGTACTTC. The encoded protein is CASMVAGTFYEQYF.